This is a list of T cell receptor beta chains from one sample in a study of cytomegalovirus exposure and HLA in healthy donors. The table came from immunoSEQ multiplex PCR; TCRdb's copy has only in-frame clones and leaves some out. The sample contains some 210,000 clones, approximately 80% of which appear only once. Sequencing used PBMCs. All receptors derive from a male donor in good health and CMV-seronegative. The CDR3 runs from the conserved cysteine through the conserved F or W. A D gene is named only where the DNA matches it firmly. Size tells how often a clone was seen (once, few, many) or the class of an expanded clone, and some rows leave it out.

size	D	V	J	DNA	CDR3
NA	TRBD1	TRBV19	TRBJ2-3	TGTGCCAGTAGTATTACAGGGGCACGCACAGATACGCAGTATTTT	CASSITGARTDTQYF
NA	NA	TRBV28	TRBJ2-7	TGTGCCAGCAGTTCCAGGTCTTCCTACGAGCAGTACTTC	CASSSRSSYEQYF
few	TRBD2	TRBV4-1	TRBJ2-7	TGCGCCAGCAGCCCAGCTTCGGGCGGGAGGACCTACGAGCAGTACTTC	CASSPASGGRTYEQYF
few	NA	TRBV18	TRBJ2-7	TGTGCCAGCTCAGCGGGACAGCCCTACGAGCAGTACTTC	CASSAGQPYEQYF
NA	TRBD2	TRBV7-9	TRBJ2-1	TGTGCCAGCAGCTTATCTGGCGGGAGGGCTTACTACAATGAGCAGTTCTTC	CASSLSGGRAYYNEQFF
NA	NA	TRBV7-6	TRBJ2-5	TGTGCCAGCAGCCCCCGGGACTCGGGGACCCAGTACTTC	CASSPRDSGTQYF
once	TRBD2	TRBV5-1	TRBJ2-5	TGCGCCAGCAGCTTGGGACCGACCGGGGGGGAGACCCAGTACTTC	CASSLGPTGGETQYF
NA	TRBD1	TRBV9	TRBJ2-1	TGTGCCAGTGAGAGACAGGGGGCGCGGGATGAGCAGTTCTTC	CASERQGARDEQFF
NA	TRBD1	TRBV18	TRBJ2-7	TGTGCCAGCTCACCGGGACAGCAAGTTTCCTACGAGCAGTACTTC	CASSPGQQVSYEQYF
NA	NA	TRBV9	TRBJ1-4	TGTGCCAGCAGCGTAGCCCACAGGGAGAATGAAAAACTGTTTTTT	CASSVAHRENEKLFF
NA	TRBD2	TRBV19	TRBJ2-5	TGTGCCAGTAGAATCCGACTAGCGGGAGGGCTAGAGACCCAGTACTTC	CASRIRLAGGLETQYF
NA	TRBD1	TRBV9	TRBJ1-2	TGTGCCAGCAGCGCAGACAGGGGGGTTTATGGCTACACCTTC	CASSADRGVYGYTF
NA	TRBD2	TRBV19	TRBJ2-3	TGTGCCAGTAGTATATCCACCGCTAGCGGGAGGGTCACAGATACGCAGTATTTT	CASSISTASGRVTDTQYF
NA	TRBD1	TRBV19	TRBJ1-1	TGTGCCAGTAGTTTTAACAGGGGGCTCAGTGAAGCTTTCTTT	CASSFNRGLSEAFF
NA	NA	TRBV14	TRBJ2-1	TGTGCCAGCAGCCGAGGGCATGAGCAGTTCTTC	CASSRGHEQFF
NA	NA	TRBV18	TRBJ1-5	TGTGCCAGCTCAGAACAGGGTAACAATCAGCCCCAGCATTTT	CASSEQGNNQPQHF
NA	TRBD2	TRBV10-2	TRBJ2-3	TGCGCCAGCAGTGAGTCGAAATGGGGACTAGCGGGAGGCGCAGATACGCAGTATTTT	CASSESKWGLAGGADTQYF
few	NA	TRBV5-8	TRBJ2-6	TGTGCCAGCAGCCCGCGAGGTTCGCCTTTC	CASSPRGSPF
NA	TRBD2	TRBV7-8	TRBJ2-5	TGTGCCAGCAGCGAGACTAGCGGCGTGTCAGAGACCCAGTACTTC	CASSETSGVSETQYF
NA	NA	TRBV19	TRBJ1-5	TGTGCCAGTAGATGGGATTGGGAGGGGCGTCAGCCCCAGCATTTT	CASRWDWEGRQPQHF
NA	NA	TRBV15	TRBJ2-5	TGTGCCACCAGCCTTCTGGACGAGGGGACCCAGTACTTC	CATSLLDEGTQYF
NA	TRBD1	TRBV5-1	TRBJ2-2	TGCGCCAGCAGCAAGGACAGGTCGAACACCGGGGAGCTGTTTTTT	CASSKDRSNTGELFF
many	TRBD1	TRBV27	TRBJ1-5	TGTGCCAGCAGTGACAGGGTTGGTCAGCCCCAGCATTTT	CASSDRVGQPQHF
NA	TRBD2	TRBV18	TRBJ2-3	TGTGCCAGCTCACGTAGCGGGAGGCCCACAGATACGCAGTATTTT	CASSRSGRPTDTQYF
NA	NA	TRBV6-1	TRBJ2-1	TGTGCCACCAGGCGGACTCGAGGGAACAATGAGCAGTTCTTC	CATRRTRGNNEQFF
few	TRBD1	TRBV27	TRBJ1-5	TGTGCCAGCAGTTTACAGGGCAGGGGGGTTCAGCCCCAGCATTTT	CASSLQGRGVQPQHF
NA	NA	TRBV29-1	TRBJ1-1	TGCAGCTTTGAATGGGGCAGGTTGAACACTGAAGCTTTCTTT	CSFEWGRLNTEAFF
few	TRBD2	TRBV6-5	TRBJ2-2	TGTGCCAGCATTAGGACTAGCGGCAACACCGGGGAGCTGTTTTTT	CASIRTSGNTGELFF
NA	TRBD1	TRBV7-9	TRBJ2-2	TGTGCCAGCAGTACTCAGGGGGTCCTCTCCACCGGGGAGCTGTTTTTT	CASSTQGVLSTGELFF
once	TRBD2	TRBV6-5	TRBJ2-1	TGTGCCAGCAGACGGACTAGCGGTTCGGACAATGAGCAGTTCTTC	CASRRTSGSDNEQFF
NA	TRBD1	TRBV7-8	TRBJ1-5	TGTGCCAGCAGCTCCGAGGGACAGCCCAATCAGCCCCAGCATTTT	CASSSEGQPNQPQHF
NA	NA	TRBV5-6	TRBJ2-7	TGTGCCACTTCGGACAGACTATACTACGAGCAGTACTTC	CATSDRLYYEQYF
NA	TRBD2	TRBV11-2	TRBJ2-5	TGTGCCAGCAGCGCTAGCGGGAGGGCCTTAGTACAGGAGACCCAGTACTTC	CASSASGRALVQETQYF
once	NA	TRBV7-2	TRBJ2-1	TGTGCCAGCAGCCGTAGACTCCTTTCCTACAATGAGCAGTTCTTC	CASSRRLLSYNEQFF